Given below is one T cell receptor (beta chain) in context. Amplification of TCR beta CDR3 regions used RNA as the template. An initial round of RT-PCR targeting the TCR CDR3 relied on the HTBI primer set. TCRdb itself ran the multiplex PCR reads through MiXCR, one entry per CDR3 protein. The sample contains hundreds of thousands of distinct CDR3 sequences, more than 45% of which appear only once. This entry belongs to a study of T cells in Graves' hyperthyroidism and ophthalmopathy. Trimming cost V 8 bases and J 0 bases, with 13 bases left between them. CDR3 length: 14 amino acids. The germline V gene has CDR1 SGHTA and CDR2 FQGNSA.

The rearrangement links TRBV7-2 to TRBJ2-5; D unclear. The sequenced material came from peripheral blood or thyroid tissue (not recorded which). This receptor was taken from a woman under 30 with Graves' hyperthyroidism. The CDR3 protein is CASSSRRDQETQYF. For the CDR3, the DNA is TGTGCCAGCTCATCCCGTAGGGACCAAGAGACCCAGTACTTC.